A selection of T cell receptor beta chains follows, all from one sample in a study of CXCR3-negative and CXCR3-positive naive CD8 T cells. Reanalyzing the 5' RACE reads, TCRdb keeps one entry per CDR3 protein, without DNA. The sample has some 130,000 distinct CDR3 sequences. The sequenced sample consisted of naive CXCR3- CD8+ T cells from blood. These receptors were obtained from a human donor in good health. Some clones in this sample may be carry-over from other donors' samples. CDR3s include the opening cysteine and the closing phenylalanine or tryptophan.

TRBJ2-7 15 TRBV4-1 CASSQVRGARYEQYF
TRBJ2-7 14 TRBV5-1 CASSGGPSPYEQYF
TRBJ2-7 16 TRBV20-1 CSARDLASGESYEQYF
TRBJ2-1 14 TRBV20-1 CSASSSGVGNEQFF
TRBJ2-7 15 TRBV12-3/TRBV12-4 CASSLGGTASYEQYF
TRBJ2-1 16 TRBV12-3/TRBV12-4 CASTDSGGAGANEQFF
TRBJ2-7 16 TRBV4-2 CASSQEAGGPSYEQYF
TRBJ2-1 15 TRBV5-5 CASSFTGFPYNEQFF
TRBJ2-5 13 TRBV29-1 CSVDDRGGETQYF
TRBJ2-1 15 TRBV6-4 CASSDSAESYNEQFF
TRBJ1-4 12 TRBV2 CASIGDGEKLFF
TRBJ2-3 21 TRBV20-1 CSARDYDRAGAQREDTDTQYF
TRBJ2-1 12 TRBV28 CASSLLFNEQFF